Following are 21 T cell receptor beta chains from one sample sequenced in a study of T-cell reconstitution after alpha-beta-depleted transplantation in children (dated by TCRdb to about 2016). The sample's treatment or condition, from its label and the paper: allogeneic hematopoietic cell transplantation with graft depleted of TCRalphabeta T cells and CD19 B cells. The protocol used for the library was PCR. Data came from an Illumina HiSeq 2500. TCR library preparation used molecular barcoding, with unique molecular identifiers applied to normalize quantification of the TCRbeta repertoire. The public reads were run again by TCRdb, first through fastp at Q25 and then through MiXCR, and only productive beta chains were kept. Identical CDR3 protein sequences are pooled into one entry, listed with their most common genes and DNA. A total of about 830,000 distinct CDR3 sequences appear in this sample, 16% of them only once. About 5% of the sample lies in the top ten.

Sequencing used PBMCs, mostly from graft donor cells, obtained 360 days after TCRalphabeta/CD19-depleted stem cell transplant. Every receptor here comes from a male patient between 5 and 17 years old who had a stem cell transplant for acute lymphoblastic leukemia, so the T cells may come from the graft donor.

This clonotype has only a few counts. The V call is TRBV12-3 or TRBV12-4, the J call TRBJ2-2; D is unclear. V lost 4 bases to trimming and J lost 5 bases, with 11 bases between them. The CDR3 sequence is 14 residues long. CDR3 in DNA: TGTGCCAGCAGTTCCTCCGACCAAACCGGGGAGCTGTTTTTT. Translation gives CASSSSDQTGELFF.

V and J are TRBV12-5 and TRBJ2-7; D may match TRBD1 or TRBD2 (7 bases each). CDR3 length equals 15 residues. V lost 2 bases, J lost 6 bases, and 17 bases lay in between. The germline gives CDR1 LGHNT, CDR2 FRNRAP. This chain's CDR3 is CASGLLGQGGFEQYF. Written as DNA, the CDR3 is TGTGCTAGTGGTTTGCTCGGCCAGGGGGGGTTCGAGCAGTACTTC.

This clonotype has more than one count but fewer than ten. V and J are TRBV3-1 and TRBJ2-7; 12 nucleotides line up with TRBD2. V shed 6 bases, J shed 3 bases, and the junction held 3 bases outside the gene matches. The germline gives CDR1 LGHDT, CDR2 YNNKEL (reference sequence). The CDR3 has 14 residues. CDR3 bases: TGTGCCAGCAGGCAACTAGCGGGAGGCTACGAGCAGTACTTC. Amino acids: CASRQLAGGYEQYF.

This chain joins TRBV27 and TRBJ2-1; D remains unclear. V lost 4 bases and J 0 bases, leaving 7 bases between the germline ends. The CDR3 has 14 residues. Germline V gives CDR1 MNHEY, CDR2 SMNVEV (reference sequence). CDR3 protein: CASSSTDSYNEQFF. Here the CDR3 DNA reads TGTGCCAGCAGTTCGACTGACTCCTACAATGAGCAGTTCTTC.

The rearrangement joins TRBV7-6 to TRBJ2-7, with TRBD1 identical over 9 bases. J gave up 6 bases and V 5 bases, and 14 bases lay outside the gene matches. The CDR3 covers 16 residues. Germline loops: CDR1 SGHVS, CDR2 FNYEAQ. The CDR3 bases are TGTGCCAGCAGCCGGCTAGTGGGGACAGGGCTCATCGAGCAGTACTTC. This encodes CASSRLVGTGLIEQYF.

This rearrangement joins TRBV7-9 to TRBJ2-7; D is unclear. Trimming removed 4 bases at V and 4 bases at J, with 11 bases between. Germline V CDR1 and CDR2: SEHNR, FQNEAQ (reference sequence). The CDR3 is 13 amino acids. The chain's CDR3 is CASSYSIEYEQYF. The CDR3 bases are TGTGCCAGCAGCTATTCGATAGAATACGAGCAGTACTTC.

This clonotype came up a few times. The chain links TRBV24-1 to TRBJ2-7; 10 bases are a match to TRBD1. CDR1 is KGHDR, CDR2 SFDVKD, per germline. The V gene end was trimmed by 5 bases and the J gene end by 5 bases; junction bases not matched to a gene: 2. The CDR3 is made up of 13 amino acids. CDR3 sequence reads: CATSGDRGDEQYF. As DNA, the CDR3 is TGTGCCACCAGTGGGGACAGGGGTGACGAGCAGTACTTC.

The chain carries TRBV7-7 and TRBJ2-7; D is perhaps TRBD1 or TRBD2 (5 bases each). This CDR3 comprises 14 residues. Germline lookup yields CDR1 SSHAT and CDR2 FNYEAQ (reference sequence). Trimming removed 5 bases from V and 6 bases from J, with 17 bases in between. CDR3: CASSRWGSRGEQYF. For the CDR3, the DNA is TGTGCCAGCAGCCGCTGGGGGAGTCGCGGCGAGCAGTACTTC. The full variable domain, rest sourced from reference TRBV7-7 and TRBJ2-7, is GAGVSQSPRYKVTKRGQDVTLRCDPISSHATLYWYQQALGQGPEFLTYFNYEAQPDKSGLPSDRFSAERPEGSISTLTIQRTEQRDSAMYRCASSRWGSRGEQYFGPGTRLTVT.

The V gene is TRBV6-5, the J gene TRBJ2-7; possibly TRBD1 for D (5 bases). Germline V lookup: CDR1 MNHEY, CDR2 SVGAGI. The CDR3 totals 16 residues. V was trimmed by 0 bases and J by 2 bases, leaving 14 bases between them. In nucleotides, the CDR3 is TGTGCCAGCAGTTACTCCCGGCAGGGCCTAGCCTACGAGCAGTACTTC. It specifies CASSYSRQGLAYEQYF.

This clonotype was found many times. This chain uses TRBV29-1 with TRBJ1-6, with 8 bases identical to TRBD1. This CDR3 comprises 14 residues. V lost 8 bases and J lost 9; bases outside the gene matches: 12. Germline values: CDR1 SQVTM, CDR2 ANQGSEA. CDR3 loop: CSPPAGQAPSPLHF. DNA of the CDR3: TGCAGCCCCCCCGCGGGACAGGCTCCTTCACCCCTCCACTTT.

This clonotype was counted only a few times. The CDR3 sequence: CASSLADGTQPQHF. CDR3 coding DNA: TGTGCCAGCAGCTTGGCCGACGGGACCCAGCCCCAGCATTTT. The chain recombines TRBV5-5 with TRBJ1-5, with D possibly being TRBD1 (5 bases). Germline CDR1 is SGHKS and CDR2 is YYEKEE (reference sequence). The CDR3 is 14 amino acids. The V end was cut by 0 bases, the J end by 7 bases, with 11 bases between.

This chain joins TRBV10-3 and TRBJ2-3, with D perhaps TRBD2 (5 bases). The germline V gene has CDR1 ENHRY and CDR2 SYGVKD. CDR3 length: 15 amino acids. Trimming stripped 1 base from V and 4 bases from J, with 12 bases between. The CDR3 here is CAISEWEMSPDTQYF. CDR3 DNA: TGTGCCATCAGTGAGTGGGAGATGAGTCCAGATACGCAGTATTTT.

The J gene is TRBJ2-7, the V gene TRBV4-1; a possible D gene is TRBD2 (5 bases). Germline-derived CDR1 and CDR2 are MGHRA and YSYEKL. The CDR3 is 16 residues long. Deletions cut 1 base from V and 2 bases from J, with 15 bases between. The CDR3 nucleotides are TGCGCCAGCAGCCAAGGACGCTCGGACTCTCCCTACGAGCAGTACTTC. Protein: CASSQGRSDSPYEQYF.

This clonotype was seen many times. In nucleotides, the CDR3 is TGTGCCAGCAGCTGGGGACAGCTACAAGAGACCCAGTACTTC. It codes for CASSWGQLQETQYF. V usage is TRBV7-2 and J usage is TRBJ2-5; 7 positions match TRBD1. Unmatched junction bases numbered 4, after V lost 4 bases and J lost 2 bases. The CDR3 spans 14 residues. The V gene's germline CDR1 is SGHTA and CDR2 FQGNSA.

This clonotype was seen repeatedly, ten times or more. In DNA form, the CDR3 reads TGTGCCACCAGTGATTTGATACATAATGAGCAGTTCTTC. Translating it yields CATSDLIHNEQFF. The rearrangement links TRBV24-1 to TRBJ2-1; D remains unclear. CDR3 length: 13 amino acids. The V gene lost 0 bases and the J gene lost 7 bases, with 6 bases spanning the gap. In germline, CDR1 is KGHDR, CDR2 SFDVKD.

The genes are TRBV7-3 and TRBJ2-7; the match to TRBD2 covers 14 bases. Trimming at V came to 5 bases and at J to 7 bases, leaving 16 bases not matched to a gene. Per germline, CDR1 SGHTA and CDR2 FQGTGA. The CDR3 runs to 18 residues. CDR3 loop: CASSPRTSGRLPWGEQYF. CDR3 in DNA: TGTGCCAGCAGCCCAAGGACTAGCGGGAGGCTCCCGTGGGGTGAGCAGTACTTC.

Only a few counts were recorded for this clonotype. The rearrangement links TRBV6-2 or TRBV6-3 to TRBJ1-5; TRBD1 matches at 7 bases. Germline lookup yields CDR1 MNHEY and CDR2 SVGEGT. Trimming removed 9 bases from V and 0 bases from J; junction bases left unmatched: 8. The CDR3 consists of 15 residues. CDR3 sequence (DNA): TGTGCCAGTCACAGGGGACCCTATAGCAATCAGCCCCAGCATTTT. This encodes CASHRGPYSNQPQHF.

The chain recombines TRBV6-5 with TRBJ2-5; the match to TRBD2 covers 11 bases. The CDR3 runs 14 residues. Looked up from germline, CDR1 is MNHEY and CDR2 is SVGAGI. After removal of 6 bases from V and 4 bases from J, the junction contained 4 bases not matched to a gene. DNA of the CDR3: TGTGCCAGCAGGTCGACTAGCGGGATAGAGACCCAGTACTTC. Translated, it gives CASRSTSGIETQYF.

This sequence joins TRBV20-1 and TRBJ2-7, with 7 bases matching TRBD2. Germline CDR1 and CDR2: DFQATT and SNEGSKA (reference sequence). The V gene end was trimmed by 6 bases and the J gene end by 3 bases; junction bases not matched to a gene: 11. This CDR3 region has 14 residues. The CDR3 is CSASPGGRDYEQYF. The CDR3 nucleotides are TGCAGTGCCTCACCAGGCGGGAGAGACTACGAGCAGTACTTC.

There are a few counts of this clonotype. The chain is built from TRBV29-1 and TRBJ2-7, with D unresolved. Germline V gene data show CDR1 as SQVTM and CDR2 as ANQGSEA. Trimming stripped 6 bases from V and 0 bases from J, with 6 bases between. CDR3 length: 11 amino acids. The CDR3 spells CSVLTSYEQYF. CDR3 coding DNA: TGCAGCGTCCTCACCTCCTACGAGCAGTACTTC.

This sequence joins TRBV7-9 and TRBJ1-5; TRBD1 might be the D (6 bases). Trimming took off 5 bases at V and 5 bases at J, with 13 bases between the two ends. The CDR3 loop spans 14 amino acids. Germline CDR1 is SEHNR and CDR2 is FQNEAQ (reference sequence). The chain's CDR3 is CASSASGAHQPQHF. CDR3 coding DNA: TGTGCCAGCAGCGCGTCGGGGGCTCATCAGCCCCAGCATTTT.